Listed below are T cell receptor beta chains from one sample, sequenced in a study of T cell repertoires and Cas9 in healthy adults. TCRdb's copy holds only in-frame clones and misses some; the assay was immunoSEQ multiplex PCR. The sample lists some 21,000 clones, roughly 90% occurring once. Sequences were obtained from CD4+ effector T cells (CD127+, CD25-, CD137-, CD154-) from PBMCs; culture status not recorded. Receptors originate from a human donor in good health. The CDR3 runs from the conserved cysteine through the conserved F or W. D genes are given only for firm matches. Expanded clones get a size class; other rows say once, few or many, or leave the size out.

v_gene	j_gene	d_gene	abundance	CDR3nt	CDR3aa
TRBV15	TRBJ2-7	-	-	TGTGCCACCAGCAGAGATACAGGAAGGGCGTACGAGCAGTACTTC	CATSRDTGRAYEQYF
TRBV6-5	TRBJ2-2	TRBD2	-	TGTGCCAGCAGTCGTAGCGGGAGGAACACCGGGGAGCTGTTTTTT	CASSRSGRNTGELFF
TRBV5-8	TRBJ1-1	TRBD1	-	TGTGCCAGCAGCTTGCAGGGGGCGGTTTTCTTT	CASSLQGAVFF
TRBV7-2	TRBJ2-7	TRBD1	-	TGTGCCAGCAGCTTAAGGACAGGGTACTCCTACGAGCAGTACTTC	CASSLRTGYSYEQYF
TRBV29-1	TRBJ2-1	-	once	TGCAGCGTTGCCGGGGGGCGACAGGTTTCTGGTGAGCAGTTCTTC	CSVAGGRQVSGEQFF
TRBV5-1	TRBJ1-2	-	-	TGCGCCAGCAGCTCGCCGGCGGGGCCCAACTATGGCTACACCTTC	CASSSPAGPNYGYTF
TRBV5-8	TRBJ2-3	-	-	TGTGCCAGCAGCTTGAGGGGTACAGATACGCAGTATTTT	CASSLRGTDTQYF
TRBV13	TRBJ1-3	TRBD1	-	TGTGCCAGCAGCTTAAGGGCAGGGGGCGCTTTTGGAAACACCATATATTTT	CASSLRAGGAFGNTIYF
TRBV7-9	TRBJ1-1	-	-	TGTGCCAGCAGCTTAGGTCCCGGGAACACTGAAGCTTTCTTT	CASSLGPGNTEAFF
TRBV5-1	TRBJ2-6	-	-	TGCGCCAGCAGCCGAGACACAAGAAGCTCTGGGGCCAACGTCCTGACTTTC	CASSRDTRSSGANVLTF
TRBV5-4	TRBJ1-2	TRBD1	-	TGTGCCAGCAGCTTTACAGGGGGAGGCTACACCTTC	CASSFTGGGYTF
TRBV11-2	TRBJ2-1	-	-	TGTGCCAGCAGCTCGTCGACAGGCCGGGGGGACAATGAGCAGTTCTTC	CASSSSTGRGDNEQFF
TRBV18	TRBJ2-7	-	-	TGTGCCAGCTCACCACCGTTGTCAGGGGCTCCCTACGAGCAGTACTTC	CASSPPLSGAPYEQYF
TRBV30	TRBJ1-6	-	-	TGTGCCTGGAGTGGGATTGCTAGGGCGTATAATTCACCCCCACACTTT	CAWSGIARAYNSPPHF
TRBV5-4	TRBJ2-3	-	-	TGTGCCAGCAAATATGGGGGGCCTGGGACAGATACGCAGTATTTT	CASKYGGPGTDTQYF
TRBV6-5	TRBJ1-3	-	-	TGTGCCAGCAGTTACTCGGAGCATAGCTCTGGAAACACCATATATTTT	CASSYSEHSSGNTIYF
TRBV19	TRBJ1-5	TRBD1	-	TGTGCCAGTAGGCATCCCCCCTCCGGACAGGGGACGGGTGTGCGCAATCAGCCCCAGCATTTT	CASRHPPSGQGTGVRNQPQHF
TRBV6-5	TRBJ1-1	-	-	TGTGCCAGCAGGGCCACGAACACTGAAGCTTTCTTT	CASRATNTEAFF
TRBV18	TRBJ2-5	-	-	TGTGCCAGCTCACCAGGGCAGGGAGGAGAGACCCAGTACTTC	CASSPGQGGETQYF
TRBV14	TRBJ2-7	-	once	TGTGCCAGCAGCCAAGGTTGGCAGAGTGTCTACGAGCAGTACTTC	CASSQGWQSVYEQYF
TRBV5-1	TRBJ2-2	TRBD2	-	TGCGCCAGCAGCGCTAGTTGGGGGGAGGGCACCGGGGAGCTGTTTTTT	CASSASWGEGTGELFF
TRBV7-2	TRBJ2-1	-	-	TGTGCCAGCAGCTTAGGTTGGGGGGAGCAGTTCTTC	CASSLGWGEQFF
TRBV4-1	TRBJ1-5	TRBD1	-	TGCGCCAGCAGCCGTCGACAGGGTGTAGCGGCCCAGCATTTT	CASSRRQGVAAQHF
TRBV5-1	TRBJ2-7	-	once	TGCGCCAGCAGCCGCGGAGATAACTACGGAGAGCAGTACTTC	CASSRGDNYGEQYF
TRBV27	TRBJ2-2	-	-	TGTGCCAGCAGGCTAATCGGGACAAACTTTATCGGGGAGCTGTTTTTT	CASRLIGTNFIGELFF
TRBV7-9	TRBJ2-1	-	-	TGTGCCAGCAGCTTAGAAACTAGCTGGGGTGAGCAGTTCTTC	CASSLETSWGEQFF
TRBV4-2	TRBJ2-6	TRBD1	-	TGTGCCAGCAGCCAAGTGGGACAGAGCTCTGGGGCCAACGTCCTGACTTTC	CASSQVGQSSGANVLTF
TRBV9	TRBJ2-1	TRBD2	once	TGTGCCAGCAGCGTAGTTCCGGGGGGGGCCCGCAATGAGCAGTTCTTC	CASSVVPGGARNEQFF
TRBV19	TRBJ1-2	-	few	TGTGCCAGTAGCCCTTCAGGCAACTATGGCTACACCTTC	CASSPSGNYGYTF
TRBV6-1	TRBJ2-5	TRBD2	-	TGTGCCAGCAGTGTTGGCGGGGGGGCCGGTCAAGAGACCCAGTACTTC	CASSVGGGAGQETQYF
TRBV5-1	TRBJ1-1	TRBD1	-	TGCGCCAGCAGCCGCACAGGGGCCGCGAACACTGAAGCTTTCTTT	CASSRTGAANTEAFF
TRBV28	TRBJ1-2	-	few	TGTGCCAGCAGTTTAGGAGGGCCTAACTATGGCTACACCTTC	CASSLGGPNYGYTF
TRBV19	TRBJ1-1	TRBD1	few	TGTGCCAGTAGGTTCGACAGGGACACTGAAGCTTTCTTT	CASRFDRDTEAFF
TRBV6-6	TRBJ2-5	TRBD2	-	TGTGCCAGCAGTTACGAGCGGGGGGGATTAAAAGAGACCCAGTACTTC	CASSYERGGLKETQYF
TRBV4-1	TRBJ1-1	-	once	TGCGCCAGCAGCTCCTTCACGAGCAACACTGAAGCTTTCTTT	CASSSFTSNTEAFF
TRBV6-5	TRBJ1-3	-	-	TGTGCCAGCAGCCCACAGGGTAGAAGAAACACCATATATTTT	CASSPQGRRNTIYF
TRBV9	TRBJ2-2	-	-	TGTGCCAGCAGCGTAGATACCGGGGAGCTGTTTTTT	CASSVDTGELFF
TRBV9	TRBJ2-3	-	-	TGTGCCAGCAGCGTAGATCCAAGCACAGATACGCAGTATTTT	CASSVDPSTDTQYF
TRBV15	TRBJ1-1	TRBD1	-	TGTGCCACCAGCAGGGGTCTTGGGGACAGCGACCTCCAAGCTTTCTTT	CATSRGLGDSDLQAFF
TRBV7-8	TRBJ1-5	TRBD1	-	TGTGCCAGCAGCCCGAGAACAGGGGGGAATCAGCCCCAGCATTTT	CASSPRTGGNQPQHF
TRBV19	TRBJ2-7	-	few	TGTGCCAGTACCCCAAGGGGGGACCTCACGACGGGGTCGTCCTACGAGCAGTACTTC	CASTPRGDLTTGSSYEQYF
TRBV6-1	TRBJ1-6	-	-	TGTGCCAGCAGCGCTATGGGTTCACCCCTCCACTTT	CASSAMGSPLHF
TRBV5-1	TRBJ2-5	-	-	TGCGCCAGCAGCTTGGACAGAAACCAAGAGACCCAGTACTTC	CASSLDRNQETQYF
TRBV28	TRBJ2-6	-	once	TGTGCCAGCAGTTTATACCGAGTCTGGTCCGTTGGGGCCAACGTCCTGACTTTC	CASSLYRVWSVGANVLTF
TRBV7-6	TRBJ2-2	-	-	TGTGCCAGCAGCTTCGAGAGGGGCGGGGAGCTGTTTTTT	CASSFERGGELFF
TRBV2	TRBJ1-2	-	-	TGTGCCAGCAGTGAACAGGTCGGCCGGTTCTATGGCTACACCTTC	CASSEQVGRFYGYTF
TRBV19	TRBJ2-6	-	-	TGTGCCAGCAGTGACAGCTCTGGGGCCAACGTCCTGACTTTC	CASSDSSGANVLTF
TRBV16	TRBJ1-1	-	-	TGTGCCAGCAGCCAGACGGGGAACACTGAAGCTTTCTTT	CASSQTGNTEAFF